This T cell receptor (beta chain) derives from a study of blood T cell repertoires in COVID-19. About the research overall: From T cells, B-cell-depleted T cells, or PBMCs came the material, which was cDNA or gDNA.

This CDR3 region has 16 residues. Germline V gene sequence: CDR1 LNHDA, CDR2 SQIVND (reference sequence). V lost 4 bases and J lost 0, with 14 bases in between. Profiling relied on immunoSEQ multiplex PCR, and the TCRdb table lists in-frame clones only, not all of them. The data hold about 160,000 clones, with approximately 95% observed a single time. The sample taken for sequencing was peripheral blood. This TCR was sampled from a woman aged 50 to 60 with acute or convalescent COVID-19. This sequence joins TRBV19 and TRBJ2-3; maybe TRBD1 (6 bases). For the CDR3, the DNA is TGTGCCAGTAGTACCCCGGACAGTTCTAGCACAGATACGCAGTATTTT. It specifies CASSTPDSSSTDTQYF.